The T cell receptor (beta chain) described here comes from a study of blood T cell repertoires in COVID-19. Study information: Spain, Italy and the United States supplied samples that represented acute and convalescent COVID-19. PBMCs, B-cell-depleted T cells, or T cells were the source of the cDNA or gDNA that made up the material.

Germline V gives CDR1 LNHDA, CDR2 SQIVND (reference sequence). The length of the CDR3 is 13 residues. V dropped 10 bases and J dropped 6 bases, with 13 bases sitting between them. What the recovered Cohort 3 donors had was two negative PCRs, clearance, or symptom resolution. The protocol was immunoSEQ multiplex PCR, while the TCRdb copy is restricted to in-frame clones and leaves out a portion. The table has approximately 230,000 clones, 86% seen once; the top ten hold 1.5% to 2%. Sequenced input: PBMCs or T cells enriched from blood (not recorded which). The V and J genes are TRBV19 and TRBJ1-6, with D possibly being TRBD1 (5 bases). This TCR was sampled from a man in his forties or fifties who had recovered from COVID-19. The CDR3 bases are TGTGCCACTGGGGCGTTTCGTAATTCACCCCTCCACTTT. Translating gives CATGAFRNSPLHF.